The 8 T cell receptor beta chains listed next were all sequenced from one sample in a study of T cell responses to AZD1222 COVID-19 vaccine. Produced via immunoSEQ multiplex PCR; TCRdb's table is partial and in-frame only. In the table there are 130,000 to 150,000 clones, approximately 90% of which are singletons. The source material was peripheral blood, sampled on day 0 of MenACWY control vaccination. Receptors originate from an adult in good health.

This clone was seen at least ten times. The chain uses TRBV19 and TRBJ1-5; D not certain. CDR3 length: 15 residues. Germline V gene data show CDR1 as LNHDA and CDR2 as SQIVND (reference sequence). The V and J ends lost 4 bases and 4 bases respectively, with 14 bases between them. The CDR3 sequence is CASSTSDLLNQPQHF. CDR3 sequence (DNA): TGTGCCAGTAGTACCTCGGACTTACTAAATCAGCCCCAGCATTTT.

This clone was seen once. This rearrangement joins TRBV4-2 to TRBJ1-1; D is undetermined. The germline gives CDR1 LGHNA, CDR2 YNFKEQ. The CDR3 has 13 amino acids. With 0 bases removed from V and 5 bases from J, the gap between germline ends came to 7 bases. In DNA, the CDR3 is TGTGCCAGCAGCCAAGAGGGCCGAACTGAAGCTTTCTTT. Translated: CASSQEGRTEAFF.

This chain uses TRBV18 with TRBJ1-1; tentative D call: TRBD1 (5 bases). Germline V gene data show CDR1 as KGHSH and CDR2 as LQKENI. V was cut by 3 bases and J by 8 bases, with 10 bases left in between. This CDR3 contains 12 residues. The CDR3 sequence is CASSPARAEAFF. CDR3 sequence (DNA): TGTGCCAGCTCACCCGCCAGGGCCGAAGCTTTCTTT.

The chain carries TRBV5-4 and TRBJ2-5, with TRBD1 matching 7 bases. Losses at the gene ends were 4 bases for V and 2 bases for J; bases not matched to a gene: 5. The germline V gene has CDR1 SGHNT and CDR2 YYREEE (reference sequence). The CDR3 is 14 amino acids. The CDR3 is CASSLPTGQETQYF. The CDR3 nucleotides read TGTGCCAGCAGCCTACCGACAGGGCAAGAGACCCAGTACTTC.

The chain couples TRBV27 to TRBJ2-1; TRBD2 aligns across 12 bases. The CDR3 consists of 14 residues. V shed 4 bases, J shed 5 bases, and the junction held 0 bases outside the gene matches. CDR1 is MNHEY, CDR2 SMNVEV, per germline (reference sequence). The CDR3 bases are TGTGCCAGCAGTTGGACTAGCGGGAACAATGAGCAGTTCTTC. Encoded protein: CASSWTSGNNEQFF.

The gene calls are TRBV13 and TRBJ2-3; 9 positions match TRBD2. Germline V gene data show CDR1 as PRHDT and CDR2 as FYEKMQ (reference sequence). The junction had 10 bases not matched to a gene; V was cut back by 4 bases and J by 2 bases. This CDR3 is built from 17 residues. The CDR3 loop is CASSSRLGGRDTDTQYF. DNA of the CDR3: TGTGCCAGCAGCTCACGACTGGGCGGGAGGGACACAGATACGCAGTATTTT.

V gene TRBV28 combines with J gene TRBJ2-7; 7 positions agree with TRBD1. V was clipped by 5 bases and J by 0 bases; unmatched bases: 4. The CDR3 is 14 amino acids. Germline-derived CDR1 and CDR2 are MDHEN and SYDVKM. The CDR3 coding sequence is TGTGCCAGCAGTGATCGGGACAGCTCCTACGAGCAGTACTTC. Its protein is CASSDRDSSYEQYF.

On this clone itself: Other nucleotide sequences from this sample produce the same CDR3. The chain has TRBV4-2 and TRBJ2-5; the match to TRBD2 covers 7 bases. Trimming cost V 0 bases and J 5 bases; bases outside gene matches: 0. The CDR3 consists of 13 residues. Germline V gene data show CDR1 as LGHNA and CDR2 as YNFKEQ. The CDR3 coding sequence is TGTGCCAGCAGCCAAGAGCGGGAGGAGACCCAGTACTTC. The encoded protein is CASSQEREETQYF.